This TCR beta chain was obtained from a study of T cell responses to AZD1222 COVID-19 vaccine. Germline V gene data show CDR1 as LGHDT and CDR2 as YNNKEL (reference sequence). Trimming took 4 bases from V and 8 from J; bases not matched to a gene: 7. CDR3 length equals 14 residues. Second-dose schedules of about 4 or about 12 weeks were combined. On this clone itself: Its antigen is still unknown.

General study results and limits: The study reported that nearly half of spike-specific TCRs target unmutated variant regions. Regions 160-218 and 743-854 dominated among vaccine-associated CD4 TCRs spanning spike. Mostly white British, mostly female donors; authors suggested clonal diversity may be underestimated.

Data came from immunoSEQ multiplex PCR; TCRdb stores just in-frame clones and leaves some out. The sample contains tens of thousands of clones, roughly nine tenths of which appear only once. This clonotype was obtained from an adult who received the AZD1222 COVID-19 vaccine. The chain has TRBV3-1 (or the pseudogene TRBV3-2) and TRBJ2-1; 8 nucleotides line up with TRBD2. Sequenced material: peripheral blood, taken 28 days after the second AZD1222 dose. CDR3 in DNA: TGTGCCAGCAGCCTCCTAGAGCGGGGGTATGAGCAGTTCTTC. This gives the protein CASSLLERGYEQFF.